Described below is a single T cell receptor (beta chain) sequence and its context. This clone's antigen is unknown. Base quality data are lacking; no much larger clone is found one base away. The CDR3, from cysteine to phenylalanine, totals 12 residues. Only the CDR3 part of the read is kept: 36 bases, read in frame from the first base. Reading the germline V gene gives CDR1 MNHNS and CDR2 SASEGT. V is trimmed back by 2 bases and J by 9 bases, and the junction contains 2 bases that no gene match accounts for. These data are taken from a study of T-cell reconstitution after alpha-beta-depleted transplantation in children listed by TCRdb under 2016. Background on the whole study: Using TCR repertoire profiling, the study followed T-cell immune reconstitution in a quantitative way in children after TCRalphabeta/CD19-depleted allogeneic hematopoietic cell transplantation.

Library generation was performed with PCR. The data were produced on an Illumina HiSeq 2500. TCR libraries were prepared with molecular barcoding, using unique molecular identifiers to normalize TCRbeta repertoire quantification. The public reads were run again by TCRdb, first through fastp at Q25 and then through MiXCR, and only productive beta chains were kept. Rows with one shared CDR3 protein collapse into an entry with the most common genes and DNA. The sample records 200,000 to 250,000 distinct CDR3 sequences, around 8% of which are singletons. Together, the top ten hold 6.3% of the sample. What the work shows at the level of the full study, not this receptor alone: The high TCRbeta diversity at day 60 in some patients was ascribed to recipient T cells and intrathymic progenitors that had survived conditioning. The frequencies of hyperexpanded clones fell over the following months, and after one year, T-cell counts and TCRbeta diversity were mostly attributed to newly produced T cells. The apparently early recovery of alphabetaT-cell counts about two months after transplant reportedly depended on only several hundred rapidly expanded clones that came from non-depleted graft cells.

This specimen's treatment or condition label, interpreted: allogeneic hematopoietic cell transplantation with graft depleted of TCRalphabeta T cells and CD19 B cells. TCRalphabeta/CD19-depleted allogeneic hematopoietic cell grafts were given to the transplant recipients, all of whom were children. The specimen was PBMCs, mostly from graft donor cells, collected 180 days after TCRalphabeta/CD19-depleted stem cell transplant. The TCR sequence derives from a male patient between 5 and 17 years old who had a stem cell transplant for acute lymphoblastic leukemia, so the T cells may come from the graft donor. Recombination connected TRBV6-1 to TRBJ2-3, with 7 junctional bases fitting TRBD1. The DNA sequence is TGTGCCAGCAGTGAACGGGACAGAACGCAGTATTTT. Protein translation: CASSERDRTQYF.